These 20 T cell receptor beta chains originate from one sample sequenced in a study of blood T cell repertoires in COVID-19. Libraries were prepared by immunoSEQ multiplex PCR; TCRdb keeps only in-frame clonotypes and omits some of them. Here the sample spans approximately 300,000 clones, about 85% being singletons. Material for sequencing was PBMCs or T cells enriched from blood (not recorded which). Receptors were obtained from a woman in her twenties or thirties who had recovered from COVID-19.

This clone was seen a single time. CDR3: CASSLQGEGTEAFF. The CDR3 nucleotides are TGTGCCAGCAGTTTACAGGGGGAAGGCACTGAAGCTTTCTTT. The V gene is TRBV27, the J gene TRBJ1-1; 7 bases fit TRBD1. V lost 2 bases to trimming and J lost 4 bases; unmatched junction nucleotides: 4. The germline V gene has CDR1 MNHEY and CDR2 SMNVEV (reference sequence). CDR3 length equals 14 residues.

The chain links TRBV4-1 to TRBJ2-7; D is unclear. Trimming took off 1 base at V and 5 bases at J, with 15 bases between the two ends. This CDR3 has 15 amino acids. Germline CDR1 MGHRA, CDR2 YSYEKL. In nucleotides, the CDR3 is TGCGCCAGCAGCCAAGGACTTGGAGAGGTGGACGAGCAGTACTTC. Its protein is CASSQGLGEVDEQYF.

The chain uses TRBV18 and TRBJ1-1; 7 nucleotides match TRBD1. CDR3 length: 15 residues. V lost 1 base and J lost 3; bases outside the gene matches: 5. Germline assignment: CDR1 KGHSH and CDR2 LQKENI. The CDR3 bases are TGTGCCAGCTCACCACGGACAGGAGGGGACACTGAAGCTTTCTTT. It is translated as CASSPRTGGDTEAFF.

The genes are TRBV7-8 and TRBJ1-5; D may be TRBD1 (6 bases). Germline V gene lookup returns CDR1 SGHVS and CDR2 FQNEAQ. Trimming shortened V by 3 bases and J by 5 bases, and 17 bases separated the two germline ends. The CDR3 runs 16 residues. As DNA, the CDR3 is TGTGCCAGCAGCTTCATGGGGAACAGGGTTGATCAGCCCCAGCATTTT. Translation gives CASSFMGNRVDQPQHF.

The chain is built from TRBV2 and TRBJ2-7; no firm D call. The germline V gene has CDR1 SNHLY and CDR2 FYNNEI. The CDR3 spans 13 residues. Trimming took 4 bases from V and 4 from J, leaving 11 bases between them. As DNA, the CDR3 is TGTGCCAGCAGTGCCGGGTTAGGTTACGAGCAGTACTTC. Translation: CASSAGLGYEQYF.

This chain connects TRBV6-5 to TRBJ1-6, with 8 nucleotides matching TRBD1. Germline CDR1 is MNHEY and CDR2 is SVGAGI. The CDR3 has 14 amino acids. Trimming removed 6 bases from V and 7 bases from J; junction bases left unmatched: 5. In DNA, the CDR3 is TGTGCCAGCAGGCGACAGGGGCGGAATTCACCCCTCCACTTT. Translation: CASRRQGRNSPLHF.

This clone was detected only a few times. This chain links TRBV5-3 with TRBJ1-2; D uncertain. TRBV5-3 is known as an ORF, though its function is uncertain. V dropped 5 bases and J dropped 7 bases, with 15 bases sitting between them. There are 13 residues in the CDR3. The CDR3 DNA follows: TGTGCCAGAAGGCGGGGTTGTTATCCTGGCTACACCTTC. Translating gives CARRRGCYPGYTF.

As DNA, the CDR3 is TGTGCCAGCAGCCGAGCAGGGGGGACCCACTATGGCTACACCTTC. Its protein product is CASSRAGGTHYGYTF. The V call is TRBV5-4, the J call TRBJ1-2; 7 nucleotides align to TRBD1. The J segment lost 3 bases and the V segment lost 4 bases, leaving 9 bases of the junction unmatched. This CDR3 spans 15 amino acids. The germline V gene encodes CDR1 SGHNT and CDR2 YYREEE (reference sequence).

The sample holds a few counts of this clone. The chain combines TRBV3-1 (or the pseudogene TRBV3-2) with TRBJ2-2; no clear D. The CDR3 is 13 residues long. Germline V gives CDR1 LGHDT, CDR2 YNNKEL (reference sequence). The ends were cut back, 3 bases at V and 7 bases at J, with 9 bases in the middle. The CDR3 loop is CASSQRRGGELFF. CDR3 nucleotides: TGTGCCAGCAGCCAGAGACGAGGCGGGGAGCTGTTTTTT.

The chain joins TRBV6-2 or TRBV6-3 to TRBJ1-2; weak D call: TRBD1 (5 bases). From germline, CDR1 is MNHEY and CDR2 SVGEGT. The CDR3 contains 16 residues. The V gene lost 0 bases and the J gene lost 2 bases, with 13 bases spanning the gap. The CDR3: CASSYSKGVGNYGYTF. The CDR3 nucleotides read TGTGCCAGCAGTTACTCGAAAGGGGTGGGGAACTATGGCTACACCTTC.

This chain connects TRBV9 to TRBJ2-3, with 8 bases that match TRBD2. CDR3 length equals 15 residues. Germline V gene data show CDR1 as SGDLS and CDR2 as YYNGEE. V was clipped by 4 bases and J by 1 base; unmatched bases: 5. In DNA form, the CDR3 reads TGTGCCAGCAGCTCGAGCGGGGGTCGCACAGATACGCAGTATTTT. Protein sequence: CASSSSGGRTDTQYF.

The rearrangement links TRBV2 to TRBJ1-2; weak D call: TRBD1 (5 bases). CDR1 is SNHLY and CDR2 is FYNNEI in the germline V gene. Trimming took off 6 bases at V and 3 bases at J, with 11 bases between the two ends. The CDR3 runs to 13 residues. The DNA of the CDR3 is TGTGCCAGCAGAGTTAGCAGGGACTATGGCTACACCTTC. Its translation is CASRVSRDYGYTF. The whole variable domain, filled in from reference TRBV2 and TRBJ1-2, reads EPEVTQTPSHQVTQMGQEVILRCVPISNHLYFYWYRQILGQKVEFLVSFYNNEISEKSEIFDDQFSVERPDGSNFTLKIRSTKLEDSAMYFCASRVSRDYGYTFGSGTRLTVV.

The chain carries TRBV30 and TRBJ1-5; D remains unclear. V lost 2 bases and J 7 bases, leaving 12 bases between the germline ends. Germline V gives CDR1 GTSNPN, CDR2 SVGIG (reference sequence). This CDR3 spans 13 amino acids. The chain's CDR3 is CAWSPRYDQPQHF. Here the CDR3 DNA reads TGTGCCTGGAGTCCCAGGTATGACCAGCCCCAGCATTTT.

The chain employs TRBV3-1 (or the pseudogene TRBV3-2) and TRBJ1-2; D unclear. V was shortened by 0 bases and J by 14 bases, with 13 bases between the two germline ends. Per the germline V gene, CDR1 is LGHDT and CDR2 is YNNKEL (reference sequence). The CDR3 is 12 residues long. DNA of the CDR3: TGTGCCAGCAGCCAAGAGTCCCTGGTTACAACCTTC. This translates into CASSQESLVTTF.

V usage is TRBV4-2 and J usage is TRBJ1-6; D gene unclear. The germline V and J ends were trimmed by 0 bases and 3 bases, with 6 bases remaining between them. CDR3 length equals 15 residues. Germline V CDR1 and CDR2: LGHNA, YNFKEQ. The CDR3 here is CASSQDPLYNSPLHF. CDR3 bases: TGTGCCAGCAGCCAAGATCCCCTCTATAATTCACCCCTCCACTTT.

This clone was seen once. The rearrangement links TRBV12-3 or TRBV12-4 to TRBJ1-2; no firm D call. The CDR3 covers 13 residues. Trimming left V 4 bases short and J 0 bases short, with 6 bases between. Written as DNA, the CDR3 is TGTGCCAGCAGTTACGGTTCTAACTATGGCTACACCTTC. Encoded protein: CASSYGSNYGYTF.

This clone was detected once. The genes are TRBV28 and TRBJ2-1; D gene ambiguous. V lost 3 bases and J 7 bases, leaving 16 bases between the germline ends. Per the germline V gene, CDR1 is MDHEN and CDR2 is SYDVKM. The CDR3 covers 15 residues. As DNA, the CDR3 is TGTGCCAGCAGTTTGGGTTCAACGGGTCAGAATGAGCAGTTCTTC. Residues: CASSLGSTGQNEQFF.

This clone has just one count. The CDR3 DNA reads TGCGCCAGCAGCCAAAGCGGGGGCGCAGGCAGAAACTATGGCTACACCTTC. Translation gives CASSQSGGAGRNYGYTF. The gene calls are TRBV4-1 and TRBJ1-2, with TRBD1 as a possible D gene (6 bases). CDR3 length: 17 residues. V shed 2 bases and J shed 2 bases, with 18 bases lying between them. The germline gives CDR1 MGHRA, CDR2 YSYEKL.

The rearrangement joins TRBV15 to TRBJ1-2, with D possibly matching TRBD1 (6 bases). Germline V gene sequence: CDR1 LNHNV, CDR2 YYDKDF (reference sequence). This CDR3 has 15 amino acids. V lost 2 bases to trimming and J lost 5 bases, with 15 bases between them. The chain's CDR3 is CATSRSPGTLYGYTF. CDR3 DNA: TGTGCCACCAGCAGATCCCCCGGGACACTTTATGGCTACACCTTC.

The J gene is TRBJ1-5, the V gene TRBV6-5; 8 nucleotides align to TRBD1. The CDR3 sequence is 15 residues long. Germline assignment: CDR1 MNHEY and CDR2 SVGAGI. V lost 4 bases, J lost 6 bases, and 8 bases stayed unmatched. This CDR3 reads CASSSTGGVGQPQHF. The CDR3 region has the DNA TGTGCCAGCAGTTCAACAGGGGGTGTCGGTCAGCCCCAGCATTTT.